Listed below are T cell receptor beta chains from one sample, sequenced in a study of cytomegalovirus exposure and HLA in healthy donors. Profiled with immunoSEQ multiplex PCR; TCRdb holds only in-frame clones, not every one. The sample holds approximately 100,000 clones, 88% seen once. Sequences were obtained from PBMCs. These receptors were taken from a woman aged 18-29 years in good health and CMV-seropositive. Both conserved end residues are part of each CDR3. D genes are given only for firm matches. Clone size is stated in some rows and not others, as once, few, many or a class when expanded.

j_gene: TRBJ1-2
abundance: .
v_gene: TRBV6-6
d_gene: .
CDR3nt: TGTGCCAGCAGGCAAACCCGGGAGCCTAACTATGGCTACACCTTC
CDR3aa: CASRQTREPNYGYTF

j_gene: TRBJ1-6
abundance: .
v_gene: TRBV19
d_gene: TRBD1
CDR3nt: TGTGCCAGTAGTTCCACGATCAGGGGGTATAATTCACCCCTCCACTTT
CDR3aa: CASSSTIRGYNSPLHF

j_gene: TRBJ2-5
abundance: .
v_gene: TRBV9
d_gene: .
CDR3nt: TGTGCCAGCAGCGTCTTGGCCGGGGTCCAAGAGACCCAGTACTTC
CDR3aa: CASSVLAGVQETQYF

j_gene: TRBJ2-7
abundance: .
v_gene: TRBV6-1
d_gene: TRBD2
CDR3nt: TGTGCCAGCAGTGGAGGGACTAATTTGGACGAGCAGTACTTC
CDR3aa: CASSGGTNLDEQYF

j_gene: TRBJ2-3
abundance: .
v_gene: TRBV27
d_gene: TRBD1
CDR3nt: TGTGCCAGCAGGCAGACAGGGGGCACAGATACGCAGTATTTT
CDR3aa: CASRQTGGTDTQYF

j_gene: TRBJ2-1
abundance: .
v_gene: TRBV20-1
d_gene: .
CDR3nt: TGCAGTGCTAGAGGTGCGGGGGAGCAGTTCTTC
CDR3aa: CSARGAGEQFF

j_gene: TRBJ1-1
abundance: .
v_gene: TRBV19
d_gene: .
CDR3nt: TGTGCCAGTAGTATACAGGGCGCTGGGAACACTGAAGCTTTCTTT
CDR3aa: CASSIQGAGNTEAFF

j_gene: TRBJ2-1
abundance: .
v_gene: TRBV14
d_gene: .
CDR3nt: TGTGCCAGCAGCCAAGATTCGAGCGCTCGGTACAATGAGCAGTTCTTC
CDR3aa: CASSQDSSARYNEQFF

j_gene: TRBJ2-3
abundance: .
v_gene: TRBV10-3
d_gene: .
CDR3nt: TGTGCCATCAGTGAACAGACAGGGAGGGATACGCAGTATTTT
CDR3aa: CAISEQTGRDTQYF

j_gene: TRBJ2-5
abundance: .
v_gene: TRBV19
d_gene: TRBD2
CDR3nt: TGTGCCAGTAGTATAAACAGCGGGGGGGCCACTACCCAGTACTTC
CDR3aa: CASSINSGGATTQYF

j_gene: TRBJ2-5
abundance: .
v_gene: TRBV5-4
d_gene: TRBD1
CDR3nt: TGTGCCAGCAGCTGGACAGGGTCGGCGGAGACCCAGTACTTC
CDR3aa: CASSWTGSAETQYF

j_gene: TRBJ2-1
abundance: once
v_gene: TRBV1
d_gene: .
CDR3nt: TGCACCAGCAGCCCCCTTGGCGGGGGCGTCGATGAGCAGTTCTTC
CDR3aa: CTSSPLGGGVDEQFF

j_gene: TRBJ1-4
abundance: .
v_gene: TRBV7-2
d_gene: .
CDR3nt: TGTGCCAGCAGCTGGGGGACGGGGGGAACTAATGAAAAACTGTTTTTT
CDR3aa: CASSWGTGGTNEKLFF

j_gene: TRBJ2-5
abundance: .
v_gene: TRBV7-9
d_gene: .
CDR3nt: TGTGCCAGCAGCACGGACAGAAGCCAAGAGACCCAGTACTTC
CDR3aa: CASSTDRSQETQYF

j_gene: TRBJ2-2
abundance: once
v_gene: TRBV27
d_gene: .
CDR3nt: TGTGCCAGCAGCCCCACTAACACCGGGGAGCTGTTTTTT
CDR3aa: CASSPTNTGELFF